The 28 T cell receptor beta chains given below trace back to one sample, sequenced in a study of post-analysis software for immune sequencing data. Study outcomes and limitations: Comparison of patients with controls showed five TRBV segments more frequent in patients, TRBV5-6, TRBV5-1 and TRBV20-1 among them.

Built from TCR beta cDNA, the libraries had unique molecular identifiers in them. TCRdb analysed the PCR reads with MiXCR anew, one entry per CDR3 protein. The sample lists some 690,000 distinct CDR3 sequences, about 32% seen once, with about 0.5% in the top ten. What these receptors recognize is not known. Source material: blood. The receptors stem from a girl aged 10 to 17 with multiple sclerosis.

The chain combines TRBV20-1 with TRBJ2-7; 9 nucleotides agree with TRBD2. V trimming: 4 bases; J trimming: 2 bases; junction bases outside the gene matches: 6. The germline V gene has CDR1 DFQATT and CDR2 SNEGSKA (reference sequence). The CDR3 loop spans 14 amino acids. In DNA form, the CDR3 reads TGCAGTGCTAAAGTAATAGCGGGAGCCTACGAGCAGTACTTC. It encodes CSAKVIAGAYEQYF.

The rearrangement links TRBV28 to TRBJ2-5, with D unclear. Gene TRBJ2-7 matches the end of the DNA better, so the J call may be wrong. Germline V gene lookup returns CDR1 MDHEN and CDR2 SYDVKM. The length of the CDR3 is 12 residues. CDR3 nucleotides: TGTGCCAGCAGTTCTTTCTGGGACGAGCAGTACTTC. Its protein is CASSSFWDEQYF.

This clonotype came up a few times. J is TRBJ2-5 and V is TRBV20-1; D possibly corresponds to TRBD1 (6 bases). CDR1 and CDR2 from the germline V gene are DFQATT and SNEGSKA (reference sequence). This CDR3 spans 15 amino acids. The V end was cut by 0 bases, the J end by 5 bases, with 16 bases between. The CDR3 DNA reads TGCAGTGCTAGAGATCCGAACAGGGTGAAGGAGACCCAGTACTTC. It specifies CSARDPNRVKETQYF.

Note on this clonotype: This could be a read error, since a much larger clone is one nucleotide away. CDR3 loop: CTSSAYRGRQETQYF. DNA for the CDR3: TGTACCAGCAGTGCTTACAGGGGGCGTCAAGAGACCCAGTACTTC. The chain employs TRBV25-1 and TRBJ2-5, with 9 nucleotides matching TRBD1. The CDR3 has 15 residues. Germline V gene data show CDR1 as MGHDK and CDR2 as SYGVNS. The full variable domain, completed using reference TRBV25-1 and TRBJ2-5, is EADIYQTPRYLVIGTGKKITLECSQTMGHDKMYWYQQDPGMELHLIHYSYGVNSTEKGDLSSESTVSRIRTEHFPLTLESARPSHTSQYLCTSSAYRGRQETQYFGPGTRLLVL.

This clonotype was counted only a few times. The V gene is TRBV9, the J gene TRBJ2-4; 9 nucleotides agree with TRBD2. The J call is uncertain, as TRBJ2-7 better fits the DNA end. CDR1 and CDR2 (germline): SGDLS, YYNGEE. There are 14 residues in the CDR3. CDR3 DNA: TGTGCCAGCAGCCCGCAACTAGCGGGTCGCGAGCAGTACTTC. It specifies CASSPQLAGREQYF.

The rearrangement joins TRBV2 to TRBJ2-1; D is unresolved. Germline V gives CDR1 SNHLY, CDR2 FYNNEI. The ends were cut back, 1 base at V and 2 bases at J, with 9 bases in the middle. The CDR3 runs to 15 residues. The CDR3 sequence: CASSEERKAYNEQFF. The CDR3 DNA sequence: TGTGCCAGCAGTGAAGAAAGGAAGGCCTACAATGAGCAGTTCTTC.

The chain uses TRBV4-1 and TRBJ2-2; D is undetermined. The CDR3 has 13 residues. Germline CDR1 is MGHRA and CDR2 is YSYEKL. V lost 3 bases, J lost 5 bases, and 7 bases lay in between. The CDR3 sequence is CASSHLGTGELFF. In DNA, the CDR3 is TGCGCCAGCAGCCATCTTGGGACCGGGGAGCTGTTTTTT.

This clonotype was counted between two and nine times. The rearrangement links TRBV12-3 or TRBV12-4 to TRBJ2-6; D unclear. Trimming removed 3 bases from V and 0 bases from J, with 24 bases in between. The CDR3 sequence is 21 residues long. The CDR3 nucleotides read TGTGCCAGCAGTTTTCCGCGATCCGCGCCCCCAATTAGCTCTGGGGCCAACGTCCTGACTTTC. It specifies CASSFPRSAPPISSGANVLTF.

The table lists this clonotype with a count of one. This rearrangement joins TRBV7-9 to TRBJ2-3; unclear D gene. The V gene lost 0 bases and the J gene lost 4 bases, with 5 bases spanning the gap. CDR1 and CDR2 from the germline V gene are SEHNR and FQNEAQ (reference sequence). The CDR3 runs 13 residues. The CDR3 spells CASSLAASDTQYF. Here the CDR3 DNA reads TGTGCCAGCAGCTTAGCGGCTTCAGATACGCAGTATTTT.

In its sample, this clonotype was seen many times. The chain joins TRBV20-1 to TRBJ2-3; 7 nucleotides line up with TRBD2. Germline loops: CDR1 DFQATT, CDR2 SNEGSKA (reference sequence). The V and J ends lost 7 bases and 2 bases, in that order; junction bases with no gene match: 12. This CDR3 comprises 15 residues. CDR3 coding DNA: TGCAGTGAGGCAATACTAGCGTACTCCACAGATACGCAGTATTTT. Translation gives CSEAILAYSTDTQYF.

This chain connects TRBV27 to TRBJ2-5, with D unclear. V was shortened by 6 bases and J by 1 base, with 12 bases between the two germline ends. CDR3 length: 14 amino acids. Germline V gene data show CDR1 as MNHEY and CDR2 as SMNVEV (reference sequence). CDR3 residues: CASRPRRFQETQYF. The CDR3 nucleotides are TGTGCCAGCAGGCCCCGCAGGTTCCAAGAGACCCAGTACTTC.

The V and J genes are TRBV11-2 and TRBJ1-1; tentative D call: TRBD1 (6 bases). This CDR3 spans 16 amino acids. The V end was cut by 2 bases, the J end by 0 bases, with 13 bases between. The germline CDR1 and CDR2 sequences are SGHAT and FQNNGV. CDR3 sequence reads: CASSLNGGGMNTEAFF. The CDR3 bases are TGTGCCAGCAGCTTAAATGGTGGGGGCATGAACACTGAAGCTTTCTTT. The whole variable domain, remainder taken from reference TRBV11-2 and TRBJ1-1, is EAGVAQSPRYKIIEKRQSVAFWCNPISGHATLYWYQQILGQGPKLLIQFQNNGVVDDSQLPKDRFSAERLKGVDSTLKIQPAKLEDSAVYLCASSLNGGGMNTEAFFGQGTRLTVV.

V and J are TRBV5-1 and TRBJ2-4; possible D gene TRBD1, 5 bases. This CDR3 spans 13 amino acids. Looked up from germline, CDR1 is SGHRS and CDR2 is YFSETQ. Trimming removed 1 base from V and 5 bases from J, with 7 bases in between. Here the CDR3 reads CASSLPTENIQYF. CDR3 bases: TGCGCCAGCAGCTTGCCGACAGAAAACATTCAGTACTTC.

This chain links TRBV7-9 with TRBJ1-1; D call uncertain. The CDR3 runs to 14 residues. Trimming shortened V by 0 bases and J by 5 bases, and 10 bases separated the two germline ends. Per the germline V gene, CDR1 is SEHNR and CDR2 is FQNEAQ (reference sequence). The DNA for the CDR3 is TGTGCCAGCAGCTTAGCGCTCCGGGAAACTGAAGCTTTCTTT. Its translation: CASSLALRETEAFF.

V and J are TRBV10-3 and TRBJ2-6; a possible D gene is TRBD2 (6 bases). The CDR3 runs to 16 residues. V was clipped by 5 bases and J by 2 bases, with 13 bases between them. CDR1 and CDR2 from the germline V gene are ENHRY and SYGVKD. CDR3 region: CAISNRERTGANVLTF. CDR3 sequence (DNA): TGTGCCATCAGTAATCGGGAGCGAACTGGGGCCAACGTCCTGACTTTC.

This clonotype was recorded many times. The chain's CDR3 is CSAEDRVNYGYTF. CDR3 DNA sequence: TGCAGTGCGGAAGACAGGGTGAACTATGGCTACACCTTC. The chain uses TRBV20-1 and TRBJ1-2, with TRBD1 matching 7 bases. This CDR3 region has 13 residues. V shed 6 bases and J 2 bases; nucleotides not matched to a gene: 6. The germline V gene encodes CDR1 DFQATT and CDR2 SNEGSKA (reference sequence).

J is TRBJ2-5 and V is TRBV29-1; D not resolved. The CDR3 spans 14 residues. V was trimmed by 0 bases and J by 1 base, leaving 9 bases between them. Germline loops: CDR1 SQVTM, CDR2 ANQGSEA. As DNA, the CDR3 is TGCAGCGTTGAAGATCTTAGGTCCCAAGAGACCCAGTACTTC. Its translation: CSVEDLRSQETQYF. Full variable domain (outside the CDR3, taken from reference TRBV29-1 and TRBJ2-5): SAVISQKPSRDICQRGTSLTIQCQVDSQVTMMFWYRQQPGQSLTLIATANQGSEATYESGFVIDKFPISRPNLTFSTLTVSNMSPEDSSIYLCSVEDLRSQETQYFGPGTRLLVL.

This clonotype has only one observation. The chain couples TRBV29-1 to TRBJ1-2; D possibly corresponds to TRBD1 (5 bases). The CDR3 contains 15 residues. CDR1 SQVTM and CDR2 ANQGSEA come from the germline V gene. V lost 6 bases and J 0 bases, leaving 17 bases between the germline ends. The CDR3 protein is CSVTVGAGTNYGYTF. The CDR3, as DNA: TGCAGCGTAACCGTTGGGGCAGGGACTAACTATGGCTACACCTTC.

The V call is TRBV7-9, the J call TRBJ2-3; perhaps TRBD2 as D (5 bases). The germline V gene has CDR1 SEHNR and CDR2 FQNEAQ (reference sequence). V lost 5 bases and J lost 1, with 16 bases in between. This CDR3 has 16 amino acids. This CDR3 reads CASSPRSGFGTDTQYF. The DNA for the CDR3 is TGTGCCAGCAGCCCCAGGTCGGGGTTTGGCACAGATACGCAGTATTTT.

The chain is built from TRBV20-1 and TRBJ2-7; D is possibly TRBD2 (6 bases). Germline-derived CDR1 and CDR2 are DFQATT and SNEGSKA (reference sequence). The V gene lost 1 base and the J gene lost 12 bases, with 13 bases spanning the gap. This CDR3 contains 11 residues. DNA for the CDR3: TGCAGTGCTAGAGGCCGGGGGACCCGGTACTTC. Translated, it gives CSARGRGTRYF.

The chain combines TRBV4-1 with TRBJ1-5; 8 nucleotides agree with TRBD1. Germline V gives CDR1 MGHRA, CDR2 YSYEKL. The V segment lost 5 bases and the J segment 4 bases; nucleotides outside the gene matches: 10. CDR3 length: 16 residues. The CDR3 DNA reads TGCGCCAGCAGCGACAGTGACAGGGGACCTAATCAGCCCCAGCATTTT. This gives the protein CASSDSDRGPNQPQHF.

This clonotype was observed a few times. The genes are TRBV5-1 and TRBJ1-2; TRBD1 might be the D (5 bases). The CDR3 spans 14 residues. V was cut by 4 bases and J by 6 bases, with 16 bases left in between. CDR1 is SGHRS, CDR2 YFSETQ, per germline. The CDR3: CASSGATGQDGYTF. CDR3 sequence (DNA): TGCGCCAGCAGCGGAGCAACAGGTCAGGATGGCTACACCTTC.

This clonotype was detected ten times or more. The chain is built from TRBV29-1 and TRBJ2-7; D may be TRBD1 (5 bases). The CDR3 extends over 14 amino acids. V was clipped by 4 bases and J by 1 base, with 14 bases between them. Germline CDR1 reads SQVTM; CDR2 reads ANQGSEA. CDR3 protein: CSVGGPPDSYEQYF. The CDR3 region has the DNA TGCAGCGTTGGGGGCCCTCCCGATTCCTACGAGCAGTACTTC.

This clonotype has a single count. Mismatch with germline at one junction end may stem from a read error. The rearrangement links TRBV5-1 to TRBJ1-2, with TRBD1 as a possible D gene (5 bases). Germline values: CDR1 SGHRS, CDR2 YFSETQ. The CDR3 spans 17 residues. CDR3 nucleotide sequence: TGCGCCCGCAGCCCCGGGGCCTTTTTGTCCTGGGACTATGGCTACACCTTC. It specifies CARSPGAFLSWDYGYTF.

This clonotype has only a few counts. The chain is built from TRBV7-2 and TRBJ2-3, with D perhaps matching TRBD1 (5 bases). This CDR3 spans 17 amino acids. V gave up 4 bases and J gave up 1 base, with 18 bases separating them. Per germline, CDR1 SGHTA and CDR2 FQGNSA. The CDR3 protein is CASSSPQGLAGTDTQYF. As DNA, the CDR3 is TGTGCCAGCAGCTCCCCCCAGGGCCTGGCCGGCACAGATACGCAGTATTTT.

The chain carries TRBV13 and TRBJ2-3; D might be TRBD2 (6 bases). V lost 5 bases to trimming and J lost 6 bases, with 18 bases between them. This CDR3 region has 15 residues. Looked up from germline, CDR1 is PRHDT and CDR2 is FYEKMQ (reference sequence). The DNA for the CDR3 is TGTGCCAGCAGCGGGGGGACGGGAGTAGCCGATACGCAGTATTTT. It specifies CASSGGTGVADTQYF.

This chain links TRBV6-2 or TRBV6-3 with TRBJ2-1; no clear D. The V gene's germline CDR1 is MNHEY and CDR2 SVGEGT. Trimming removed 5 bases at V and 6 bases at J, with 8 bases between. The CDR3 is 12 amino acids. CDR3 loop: CASSRSVNEQFF. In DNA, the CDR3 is TGTGCCAGCAGTCGATCTGTCAATGAGCAGTTCTTC.

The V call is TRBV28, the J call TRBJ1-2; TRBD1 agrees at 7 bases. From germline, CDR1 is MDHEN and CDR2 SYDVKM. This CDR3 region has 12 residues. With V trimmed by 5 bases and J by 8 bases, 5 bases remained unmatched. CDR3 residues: CASSQGDKGYTF. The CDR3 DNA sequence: TGTGCCAGCAGTCAGGGGGATAAAGGCTACACCTTC.